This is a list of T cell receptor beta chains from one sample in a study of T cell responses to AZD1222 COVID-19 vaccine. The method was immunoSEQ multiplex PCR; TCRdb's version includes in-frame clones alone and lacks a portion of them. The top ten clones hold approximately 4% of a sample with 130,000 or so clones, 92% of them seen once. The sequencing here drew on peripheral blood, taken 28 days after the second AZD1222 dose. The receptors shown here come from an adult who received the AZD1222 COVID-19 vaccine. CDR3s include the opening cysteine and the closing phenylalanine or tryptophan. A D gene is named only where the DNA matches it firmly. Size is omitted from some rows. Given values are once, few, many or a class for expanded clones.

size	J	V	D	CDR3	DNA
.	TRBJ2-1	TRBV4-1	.	CASSHPGGNEQFF	TGCGCCAGCAGCCACCCTGGGGGCAATGAGCAGTTCTTC
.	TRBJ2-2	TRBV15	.	CAIPRDIRNTGELFF	TGTGCCATCCCGAGGGATATCAGAAACACCGGGGAGCTGTTTTTT
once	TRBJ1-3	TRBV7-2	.	CASSWTGLLSGNTIYF	TGTGCCAGCTCCTGGACCGGCCTCCTCTCTGGAAACACCATATATTTT
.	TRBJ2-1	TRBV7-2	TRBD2	CASSFGGRGLAIIF	TGTGCCAGCAGCTTCGGGGGCCGGGGACTAGCCATAATCTTC
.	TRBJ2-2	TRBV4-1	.	CASSHNKRNTGELFF	TGCGCCAGCAGCCACAACAAGCGGAACACCGGGGAGCTGTTTTTT
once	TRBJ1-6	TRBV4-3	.	CASSQDQRIRYNSPLHF	TGCGCCAGCAGCCAAGACCAAAGGATCCGATATAATTCACCCCTCCACTTT
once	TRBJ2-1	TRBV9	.	CASSERGRQARAEDEQFF	TGTGCCAGCAGCGAGAGAGGGAGACAGGCTAGGGCTGAGGATGAGCAGTTCTTC
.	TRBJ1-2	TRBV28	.	CASSLRGGNYGYTF	TGTGCCAGCAGTTTACGAGGGGGGAACTATGGCTACACCTTC
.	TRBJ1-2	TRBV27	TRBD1	CASSFWSTEGGAGGYTF	TGTGCCAGCAGTTTCTGGTCCACGGAAGGGGGCGCAGGTGGCTACACCTTC
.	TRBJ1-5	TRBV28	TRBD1	CASIGTGGNQPQHF	TGTGCCAGCATAGGGACAGGGGGCAATCAGCCCCAGCATTTT
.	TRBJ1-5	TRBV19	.	CASTSGQGGNQPQHF	.
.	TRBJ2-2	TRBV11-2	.	CASTSGGRSYTGELFF	TGTGCCAGCACCAGTGGGGGAAGAAGTTACACCGGGGAGCTGTTTTTT
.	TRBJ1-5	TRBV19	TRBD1	CASRNTGQYSNQPQHF	TGTGCCAGTAGAAATACGGGACAGTATAGCAATCAGCCCCAGCATTTT
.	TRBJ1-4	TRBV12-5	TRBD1	CASGEWTGRIEKLFF	TGTGCTAGTGGTGAGTGGACAGGGAGGATTGAAAAACTGTTTTTT
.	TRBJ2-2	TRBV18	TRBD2	CASSPQRTSPNTGELFF	TGTGCCAGCTCACCGCAACGGACTAGTCCGAACACCGGGGAGCTGTTTTTT
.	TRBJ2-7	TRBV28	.	CASSFSSGQVEQYF	TGTGCCAGCAGTTTCTCAAGCGGGCAGGTCGAGCAGTACTTC
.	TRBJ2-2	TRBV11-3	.	CASSLGPTRATGELFF	TGTGCCAGCAGCTTAGGCCCCACTAGGGCCACCGGGGAGCTGTTTTTT
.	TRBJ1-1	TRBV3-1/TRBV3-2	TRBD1	CASSQENRGGTEAFF	TGTGCCAGCAGCCAAGAAAACAGGGGAGGCACTGAAGCTTTCTTT
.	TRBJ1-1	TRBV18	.	CASSPPSQDSEAFF	TGTGCCAGCTCACCGCCTTCACAGGACTCTGAAGCTTTCTTT
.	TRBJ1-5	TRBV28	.	CASSIIRSYGEQPQHF	TGTGCCAGTAGCATAATCCGTTCGTACGGGGAGCAGCCCCAGCATTTT
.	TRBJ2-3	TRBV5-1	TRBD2	CASSSSGASTDTQYF	TGCGCCAGCAGCAGTAGCGGGGCTAGCACAGATACGCAGTATTTT
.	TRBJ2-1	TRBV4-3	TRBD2	CASSQAGLAEAEQFF	TGCGCCAGCAGCCAAGCGGGACTAGCGGAGGCTGAGCAGTTCTTC
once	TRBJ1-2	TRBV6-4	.	CASSPSGGYYGYTF	TGTGCCAGCAGCCCCTCGGGGGGCTACTATGGCTACACCTTC